This record looks at one T cell receptor (beta chain) sequence and its context. Its specificity is unknown. The data derive from a study of memory CD4+ T cells and cytomegalovirus serostatus. About the research overall: Of the healthy Belgian adults, several were CMV seropositive and 24 seronegative.

Notes on the study in general: Of more than 150 reported CMV TCRbeta sequences, some 70 were found in memory CD4+ repertoires.

The sort gate was single viable CD3+CD4+CD8-CD45RO+ cells for memory CD4+ T cells. Clones were sequenced by immunoSEQ multiplex PCR, and TCRdb holds only the in-frame ones, with some missing. In the table there are approximately 88,000 clones, over 70% of which are singletons. The CDR3 is 13 residues long. Germline V CDR1 and CDR2: SGHVS, FQNEAQ. The V end lost 5 bases, the J end lost 3 bases, and 9 bases lay between the germline ends. This sequence was found in an adult in good health and CMV-seropositive. What was sequenced was memory CD4+ T cells from blood. V and J are TRBV7-8 and TRBJ2-3, with a tentative D call TRBD2 (5 bases). The CDR3 here is CASSRLSTDTQYF. DNA of the CDR3: TGTGCCAGCAGCCGACTATCGACAGATACGCAGTATTTT. Full variable domain (outside the CDR3, taken from reference TRBV7-8 and TRBJ2-3): GAGVSQSPRYKVAKRGQDVALRCDPISGHVSLFWYQQALGQGPEFLTYFQNEAQLDKSGLPSDRFFAERPEGSVSTLKIQRTQQEDSAVYLCASSRLSTDTQYFGPGTRLTVL.